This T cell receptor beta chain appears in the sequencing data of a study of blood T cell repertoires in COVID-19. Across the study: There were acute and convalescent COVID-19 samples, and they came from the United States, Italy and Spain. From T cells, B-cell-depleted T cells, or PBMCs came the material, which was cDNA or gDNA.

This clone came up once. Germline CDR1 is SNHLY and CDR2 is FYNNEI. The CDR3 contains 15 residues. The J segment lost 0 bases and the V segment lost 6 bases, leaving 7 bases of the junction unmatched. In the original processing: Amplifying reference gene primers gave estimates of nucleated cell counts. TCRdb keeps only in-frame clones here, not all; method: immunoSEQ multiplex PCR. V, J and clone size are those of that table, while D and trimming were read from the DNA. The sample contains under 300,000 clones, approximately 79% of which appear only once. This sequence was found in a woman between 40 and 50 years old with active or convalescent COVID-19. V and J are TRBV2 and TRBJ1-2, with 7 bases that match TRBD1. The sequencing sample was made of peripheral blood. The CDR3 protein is CASRGDSLSNYGYTF. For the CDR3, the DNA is TGTGCCAGCAGGGGGGACAGTTTATCTAACTATGGCTACACCTTC.